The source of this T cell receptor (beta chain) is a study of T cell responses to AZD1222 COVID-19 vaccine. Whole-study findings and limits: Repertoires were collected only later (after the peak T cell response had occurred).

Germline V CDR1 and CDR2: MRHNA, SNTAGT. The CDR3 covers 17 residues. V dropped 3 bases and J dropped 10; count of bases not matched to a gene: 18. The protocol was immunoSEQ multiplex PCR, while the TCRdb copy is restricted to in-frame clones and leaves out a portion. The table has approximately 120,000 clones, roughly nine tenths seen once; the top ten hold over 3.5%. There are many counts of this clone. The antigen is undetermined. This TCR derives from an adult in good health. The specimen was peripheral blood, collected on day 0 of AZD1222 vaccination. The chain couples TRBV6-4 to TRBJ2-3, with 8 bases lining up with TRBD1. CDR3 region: CASSDDPGGAQTGAQYF. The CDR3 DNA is TGTGCCAGCAGTGATGACCCAGGGGGCGCGCAAACTGGAGCGCAGTATTTT.